The 24 T cell receptor beta chains below come from one sample, sequenced in a study of T-cell reconstitution after alpha-beta-depleted transplantation in children. The library targeted TCRbeta and was prepared with unique molecular identifiers. TCRdb reprocessed the PCR reads via MiXCR and lists one record per CDR3 protein. Of about 600,000 distinct CDR3 sequences listed, under 15% are singletons. The sample in question was PBMCs, mostly from graft donor cells, obtained 360 days after TCRalphabeta/CD19-depleted stem cell transplant. The receptor set was obtained from a male patient younger than 18 who had a stem cell transplant for acute myeloid leukemia, so the T cells may come from the graft donor.

This clonotype was seen once. Since no conserved phenylalanine or tryptophan closes the CDR3, a read error is the likely cause. The CDR3 bases are TGCGCCAGCAGCCGAATCCCGGAGGGGCCTTGGGACAATGAGCAGTTCTGC. Residues: CASSRIPEGPWDNEQFC. This sequence joins TRBV4-1 and TRBJ2-1, with D maybe TRBD2 (6 bases). Deletions cut 4 bases from V and 5 bases from J, with 21 bases between. CDR1 and CDR2 from the germline V gene are MGHRA and YSYEKL. The CDR3 is 17 amino acids.

This clonotype occurred a few times. V gene TRBV28 combines with J gene TRBJ2-4, with D perhaps TRBD1 or TRBD2 (5 bases each). CDR3 length equals 13 residues. Looked up from germline, CDR1 is MDHEN and CDR2 is SYDVKM. Trimming left V 10 bases short and J 5 bases short, with 15 bases between. The CDR3 bases are TGTGCCACCCATGAGGGGTCTGAAAACATTCAGTACTTC. Its protein product is CATHEGSENIQYF.

This clonotype was found a few times. The chain couples TRBV7-2 to TRBJ2-2, with D possibly matching TRBD1 (6 bases). Per the germline V gene, CDR1 is SGHTA and CDR2 is FQGNSA. Trimming stripped 5 bases from V and 2 bases from J, with 15 bases between. The CDR3 spans 16 residues. CDR3 sequence: CASSPGRGINTGELFF. CDR3 bases: TGTGCCAGCAGCCCGGGAAGGGGGATTAACACCGGGGAGCTGTTTTTT.

This clonotype was seen ten or more times. The chain has TRBV4-3 and TRBJ2-1; 7 bases align to TRBD2. Trimming took 0 bases from V and 7 from J; bases not matched to a gene: 12. The CDR3 extends over 17 amino acids. The germline CDR1 and CDR2 sequences are LGHNA and YSLEER. The CDR3: CASSQDGGGPPWNEQFF. As DNA, the CDR3 is TGCGCCAGCAGCCAAGATGGGGGGGGACCCCCGTGGAATGAGCAGTTCTTC.

The chain couples TRBV20-1 to TRBJ2-7; D remains unclear. CDR3 length: 16 amino acids. Trimming stripped 0 bases from V and 3 bases from J, with 18 bases between. The germline V gene encodes CDR1 DFQATT and CDR2 SNEGSKA (reference sequence). The CDR3 region is CSARDSSPRFGYEQYF. DNA for the CDR3: TGCAGTGCTAGAGATTCCTCCCCCAGGTTCGGCTACGAGCAGTACTTC.

This clonotype was seen a few times. The V call is TRBV6-5, the J call TRBJ2-7, with D unclear. The germline gives CDR1 MNHEY, CDR2 SVGAGI. The CDR3 is 14 amino acids. V was cut by 1 base and J by 3 bases, with 10 bases left in between. The CDR3: CASSYLALDYEQYF. DNA of the CDR3: TGTGCCAGCAGTTACTTGGCCTTGGACTACGAGCAGTACTTC.

This clonotype was picked up many times. This rearrangement joins TRBV7-2 to TRBJ2-1, with TRBD2 matching over 8 bases. J gave up 0 bases and V 5 bases, and 6 bases lay outside the gene matches. Looked up from germline, CDR1 is SGHTA and CDR2 is FQGNSA. This CDR3 region has 16 residues. CDR3 in amino acids: CASSAQAGGSYNEQFF. In nucleotides, the CDR3 is TGTGCCAGCAGCGCTCAGGCGGGGGGCTCCTACAATGAGCAGTTCTTC.

This clonotype was found a few times. This chain joins TRBV10-3 and TRBJ2-7; 11 positions agree with TRBD1. There are 13 residues in the CDR3. J lost 4 bases, V lost 8 bases, and 4 bases had no gene match. Germline CDR1 is ENHRY and CDR2 is SYGVKD. CDR3 sequence (DNA): TGTGCCATCGGGACAGGGGGGAGATACGAGCAGTACTTC. Its protein product is CAIGTGGRYEQYF.

The V gene is TRBV5-6, the J gene TRBJ2-1; D is possibly TRBD1 or TRBD2 (9 bases each). The CDR3 consists of 20 residues. Trimming removed 4 bases from V and 5 bases from J, with 31 bases in between. From germline, CDR1 is SGHDT and CDR2 YYEEEE. CDR3 sequence: CASSAIQGAIAGEDHNEQFF. CDR3 sequence (DNA): TGTGCCAGCAGCGCCATACAGGGGGCTATAGCGGGAGAGGATCACAATGAGCAGTTCTTC.

The chain links TRBV20-1 to TRBJ2-2; D is perhaps TRBD1 or TRBD2 (5 bases each). Germline assignment: CDR1 DFQATT and CDR2 SNEGSKA (reference sequence). V lost 5 bases, J lost 4 bases, and 14 bases lay in between. The CDR3 runs to 14 residues. CDR3 protein: CSAYSGTVTGELFF. The CDR3 bases are TGCAGTGCTTATTCCGGGACGGTCACCGGGGAGCTGTTTTTT.

This clonotype was counted many times. The rearrangement joins TRBV20-1 to TRBJ2-1, with 8 bases lining up with TRBD1. CDR1 DFQATT and CDR2 SNEGSKA come from the germline V gene (reference sequence). The CDR3 is 13 amino acids. V lost 5 bases, J lost 4 bases, and 4 bases stayed unmatched. CDR3 DNA: TGCAGTGCTCTCCGGGACAGGTACAATGAGCAGTTCTTC. Protein: CSALRDRYNEQFF.

The chain joins TRBV20-1 to TRBJ2-7, with D possibly TRBD2 on 5 matching bases. The V end lost 1 base, the J end lost 4 bases, and 17 bases lay between the germline ends. CDR3 length: 15 amino acids. CDR1 is DFQATT, CDR2 SNEGSKA, per germline (reference sequence). This chain's CDR3 is CSARVRPGLLYEQYF. The DNA of the CDR3 is TGCAGTGCTAGAGTGAGACCGGGATTACTTTACGAGCAGTACTTC.

In its sample, this clonotype was seen a few times. The V gene is TRBV15, the J gene TRBJ2-6, with a possible D match to TRBD2 (6 bases). CDR1 is LNHNV and CDR2 is YYDKDF in the germline V gene (reference sequence). V shed 1 base and J shed 4 bases, with 11 bases lying between them. This CDR3 comprises 16 residues. The DNA of the CDR3 is TGTGCCACCAGCAGAGGCGGGGCTTTGGGGGCCAACGTCCTGACTTTC. This translates into CATSRGGALGANVLTF.

This clonotype was seen a handful of times. This chain's CDR3 is CSARDYNEQFF. As DNA, the CDR3 is TGCAGTGCTAGAGATTACAATGAGCAGTTCTTC. This chain joins TRBV20-1 and TRBJ2-1; no firm D call. The CDR3 has 11 residues. Trimming took off 0 bases at V and 4 bases at J, with 1 base between the two ends. The V gene's germline CDR1 is DFQATT and CDR2 SNEGSKA (reference sequence).

The J gene is TRBJ2-7, the V gene TRBV11-3; weak D call: TRBD2 (5 bases). This CDR3 is 14 amino acids long. V shed 0 bases and J shed 4 bases, with 10 bases lying between them. CDR1 and CDR2 from the germline V gene are SGHNT and YENEEA. The CDR3 is CASSLETGEYEQYF. Here the CDR3 DNA reads TGTGCCAGCAGCTTAGAGACCGGGGAGTACGAGCAGTACTTC. The whole variable domain, filled in from reference TRBV11-3 and TRBJ2-7, reads EAGVVQSPRYKIIEKKQPVAFWCNPISGHNTLYWYLQNLGQGPELLIRYENEEAVDDSQLPKDRFSAERLKGVDSTLKIQPAELGDSAVYLCASSLETGEYEQYFGPGTRLTVT.

This clonotype was detected a few times. This chain links TRBV29-1 with TRBJ2-1; 10 bases map to TRBD1. Trimming at V came to 6 bases and at J to 5 bases, leaving 7 bases not matched to a gene. Germline V gene sequence: CDR1 SQVTM, CDR2 ANQGSEA. The CDR3 is made up of 14 amino acids. The CDR3 sequence: CSVRTGGWDNEQFF. CDR3 bases: TGCAGCGTCAGGACAGGGGGTTGGGACAATGAGCAGTTCTTC.

This clonotype appeared many times. The genes are TRBV2 and TRBJ2-1, with 16 bases identical to TRBD2. The CDR3 loop spans 18 amino acids. Germline lookup yields CDR1 SNHLY and CDR2 FYNNEI. V lost 6 bases and J lost 4; bases outside the gene matches: 9. The CDR3 DNA follows: TGTGCCAGCAGGCGGGGACTAGCGGGAGGGCCGGTGTACAATGAGCAGTTCTTC. Translated, it gives CASRRGLAGGPVYNEQFF.

V gene TRBV25-1 combines with J gene TRBJ1-1; tentatively, D is TRBD1 (6 bases). The V end was cut by 3 bases, the J end by 4 bases, with 12 bases between. CDR1 is MGHDK, CDR2 SYGVNS, per germline. This CDR3 has 14 amino acids. The CDR3 is CASSDYRVSTEAFF. The DNA for the CDR3 is TGTGCCAGCAGTGACTACAGGGTGAGCACTGAAGCTTTCTTT.

This clonotype was seen a handful of times. The V gene is TRBV5-1, the J gene TRBJ2-1, with a tentative D call TRBD2 (6 bases). V lost 4 bases to trimming and J lost 15 bases, with 23 bases between them. The V gene's germline CDR1 is SGHRS and CDR2 YFSETQ. The CDR3 contains 14 residues. The CDR3 here is CASSTPTVGLEWFF. The CDR3 region has the DNA TGCGCCAGCAGCACACCGACAGTGGGACTTGAGTGGTTCTTC. The whole variable domain, remainder taken from reference TRBV5-1 and TRBJ2-1, is KAGVTQTPRYLIKTRGQQVTLSCSPISGHRSVSWYQQTPGQGLQFLFEYFSETQRNKGNFPGRFSGRQFSNSRSEMNVSTLELGDSALYLCASSTPTVGLEWFFGPGTRLTVL.

This clonotype occurred a few times. The CDR3 DNA reads TGTGCCAGCAGTTACTGGCGGGAGGGCCGTGACGAGCAGTACTTC. Amino acid sequence: CASSYWREGRDEQYF. The chain carries TRBV6-5 and TRBJ2-7; 9 bases align to TRBD2. CDR3 length: 15 residues. Unmatched junction bases numbered 6, after V lost 1 base and J lost 5 bases. The germline V gene encodes CDR1 MNHEY and CDR2 SVGAGI.

V is TRBV7-8 and J is TRBJ1-2, with D perhaps TRBD1 (6 bases). The germline V and J ends were trimmed by 0 bases and 3 bases, with 8 bases remaining between them. The CDR3 is 14 amino acids. The germline CDR1 and CDR2 sequences are SGHVS and FQNEAQ. CDR3 DNA sequence: TGTGCCAGCAGCTTAGCCCCAGGGGACTATGGCTACACCTTC. This codes for CASSLAPGDYGYTF.

This clonotype was recorded a few times. The gene calls are TRBV28 and TRBJ1-2, with TRBD1 as a possible D gene (6 bases). CDR3 size: 17 residues. Germline V CDR1 and CDR2: MDHEN, SYDVKM. Trimming removed 6 bases from V and 0 bases from J, with 20 bases in between. The CDR3 DNA follows: TGTGCCAGCAGCTCCCCCGGACAGTGGGTAGCTAACTATGGCTACACCTTC. Translated, it gives CASSSPGQWVANYGYTF.

This clonotype was counted many times. The rearrangement joins TRBV29-1 to TRBJ2-3; 7 bases align to TRBD2. Trimming removed 3 bases from V and 6 bases from J; junction bases left unmatched: 3. Germline V lookup: CDR1 SQVTM, CDR2 ANQGSEA. CDR3 length: 12 amino acids. The CDR3 DNA is TGCAGCGTTGAGTTGGGAGGGGATACGCAGTATTTT. Translated, it gives CSVELGGDTQYF.

This clonotype was observed a few times. The V call is TRBV9, the J call TRBJ2-1; 8 bases map to TRBD2. Germline loops: CDR1 SGDLS, CDR2 YYNGEE. J was trimmed by 7 bases and V by 2 bases; bases with no gene match: 8. CDR3 size: 15 residues. CDR3 amino acids: CASSVSSGNINEQFF. Written as DNA, the CDR3 is TGTGCCAGCAGCGTCAGTAGCGGGAATATAAATGAGCAGTTCTTC.